This T cell receptor (beta chain) was sequenced for a study of T cells expressing NK-cell markers. Study-level points and caveats: Once again these clonotypes came out on top in the CD3+CD56-NKG2C+ fraction of four donors.

TCRdb reanalyzed the 5' RACE reads, giving one entry per CDR3 protein sequence and no DNA. The sample table sets out approximately 420,000 distinct CDR3 sequences. A remark on this clonotype: Its antigen is still unknown.

Germline assignment: CDR1 KGHSH and CDR2 LQKENI. The CDR3 is 17 residues long. The V gene is TRBV18, the J gene TRBJ2-3; there is no DNA to check the TCRdb D call of TRBD2. This TCR came from a woman between 50 and 59 years old in good health. The sample was blood T cells: a sorted CD56 or NKG2C T cell subset, CD4+ or CD8+ T cells, or bulk PBMC T cells (not recorded which). The CDR3: CASSAPGLAGGHDTQYF.